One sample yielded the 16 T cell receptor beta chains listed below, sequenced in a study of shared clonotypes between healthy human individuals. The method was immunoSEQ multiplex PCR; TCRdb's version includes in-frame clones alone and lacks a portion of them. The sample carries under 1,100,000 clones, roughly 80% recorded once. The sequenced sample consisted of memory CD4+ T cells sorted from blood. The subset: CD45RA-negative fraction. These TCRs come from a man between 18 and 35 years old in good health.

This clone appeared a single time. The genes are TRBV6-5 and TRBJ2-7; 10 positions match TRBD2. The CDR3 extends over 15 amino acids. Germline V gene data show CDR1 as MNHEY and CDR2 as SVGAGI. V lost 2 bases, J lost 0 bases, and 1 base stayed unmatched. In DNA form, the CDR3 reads TGTGCCAGCAGTTACCCTAGCGGGAGCTCCTACGAGCAGTACTTC. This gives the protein CASSYPSGSSYEQYF.

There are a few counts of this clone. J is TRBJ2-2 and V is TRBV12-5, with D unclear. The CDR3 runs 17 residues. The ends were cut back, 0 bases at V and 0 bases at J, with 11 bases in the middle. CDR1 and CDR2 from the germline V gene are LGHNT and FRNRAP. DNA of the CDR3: TGTGCTAGTGGTTTGGTACAATGGGCTTCGAACACCGGGGAGCTGTTTTTT. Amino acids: CASGLVQWASNTGELFF.

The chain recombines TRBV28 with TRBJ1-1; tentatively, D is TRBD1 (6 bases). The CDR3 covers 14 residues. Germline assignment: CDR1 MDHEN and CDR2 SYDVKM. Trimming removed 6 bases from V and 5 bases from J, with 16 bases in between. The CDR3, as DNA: TGTGCCAGCAGGGGGGGGCAGGCCCGTACTGAAGCTTTCTTT. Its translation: CASRGGQARTEAFF.

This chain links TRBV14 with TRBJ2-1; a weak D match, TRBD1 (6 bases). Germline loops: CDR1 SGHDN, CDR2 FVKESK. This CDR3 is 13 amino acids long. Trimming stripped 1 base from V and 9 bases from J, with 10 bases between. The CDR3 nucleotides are TGTGCCAGCAGCCAAGTTACAGGGACTGAGCAGTTCTTC. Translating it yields CASSQVTGTEQFF.

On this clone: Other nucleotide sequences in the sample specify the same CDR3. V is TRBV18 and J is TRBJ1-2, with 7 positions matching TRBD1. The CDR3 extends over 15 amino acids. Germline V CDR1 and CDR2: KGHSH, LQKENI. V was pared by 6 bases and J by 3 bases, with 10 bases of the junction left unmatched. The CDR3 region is CASSPTGDSYYGYTF. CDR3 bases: TGTGCCAGCTCCCCTACAGGGGACTCGTACTATGGCTACACCTTC. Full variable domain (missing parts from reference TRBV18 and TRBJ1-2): NAGVMQNPRHLVRRRGQEARLRCSPMKGHSHVYWYRQLPEEGLKFMVYLQKENIIDESGMPKERFSAEFPKEGPSILRIQQVVRGDSAAYFCASSPTGDSYYGYTFGSGTRLTVV.

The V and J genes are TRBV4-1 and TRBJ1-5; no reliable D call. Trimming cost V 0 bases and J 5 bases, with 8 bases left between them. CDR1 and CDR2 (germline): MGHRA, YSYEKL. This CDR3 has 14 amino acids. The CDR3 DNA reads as TGCGCCAGCAGCCAAGAGGGAGGGTATCAGCCCCAGCATTTT. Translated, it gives CASSQEGGYQPQHF.

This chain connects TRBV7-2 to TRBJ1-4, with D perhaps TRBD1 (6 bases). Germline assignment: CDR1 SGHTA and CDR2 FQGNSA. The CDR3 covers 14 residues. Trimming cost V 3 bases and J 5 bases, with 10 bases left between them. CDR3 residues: CASSFRGRNEKLFF. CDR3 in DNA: TGTGCCAGCAGCTTCAGGGGAAGAAATGAAAAACTGTTTTTT.

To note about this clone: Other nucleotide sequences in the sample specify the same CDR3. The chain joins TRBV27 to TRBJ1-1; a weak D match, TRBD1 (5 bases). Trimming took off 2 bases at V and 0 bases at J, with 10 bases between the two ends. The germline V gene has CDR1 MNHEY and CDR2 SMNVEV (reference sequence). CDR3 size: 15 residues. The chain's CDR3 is CASSLRQPLNTEAFF. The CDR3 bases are TGTGCCAGCAGTTTACGACAGCCATTGAACACTGAAGCTTTCTTT.

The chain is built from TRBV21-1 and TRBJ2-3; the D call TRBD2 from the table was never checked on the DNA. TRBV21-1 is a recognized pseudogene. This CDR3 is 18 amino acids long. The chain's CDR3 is CASSKGPIRGLDTGTQYF. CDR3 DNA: TGTGCCAGCAGCAAAGGGCCCATCAGGGGACTAGACACAGGTACGCAGTATTTT.

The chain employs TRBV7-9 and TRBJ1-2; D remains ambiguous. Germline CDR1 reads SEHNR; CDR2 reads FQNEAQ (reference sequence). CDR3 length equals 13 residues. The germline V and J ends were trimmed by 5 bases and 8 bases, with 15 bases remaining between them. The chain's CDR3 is CASSVGPREGYTF. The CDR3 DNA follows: TGTGCCAGCAGCGTCGGGCCAAGGGAGGGCTACACCTTC.

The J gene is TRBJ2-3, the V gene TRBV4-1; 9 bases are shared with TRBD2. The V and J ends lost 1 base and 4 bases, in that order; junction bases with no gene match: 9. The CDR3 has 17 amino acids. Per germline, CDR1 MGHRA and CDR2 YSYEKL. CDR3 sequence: CASSQVGGGGAADTQYF. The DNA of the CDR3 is TGCGCCAGCAGCCAAGTCGGGGGCGGGGGGGCCGCAGATACGCAGTATTTT.

In DNA, the CDR3 is TGCGCCAGCAGCTTGGGAGTGGGAGGGACGTACGAGCAGTACTTC. It yields the protein CASSLGVGGTYEQYF. The chain employs TRBV5-1 and TRBJ2-7, with 7 bases that match TRBD2. Germline trimming cut 0 bases from V and 4 bases from J; bases unmatched to any gene: 7. CDR3 size: 15 residues. Germline V CDR1 and CDR2: SGHRS, YFSETQ.

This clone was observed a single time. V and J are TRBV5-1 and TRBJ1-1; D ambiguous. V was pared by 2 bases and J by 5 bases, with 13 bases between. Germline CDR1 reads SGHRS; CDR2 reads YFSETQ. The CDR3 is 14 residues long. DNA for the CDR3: TGCGCCAGCAGCTTCGTCCCGGGAGAGACTGAAGCTTTCTTT. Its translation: CASSFVPGETEAFF.

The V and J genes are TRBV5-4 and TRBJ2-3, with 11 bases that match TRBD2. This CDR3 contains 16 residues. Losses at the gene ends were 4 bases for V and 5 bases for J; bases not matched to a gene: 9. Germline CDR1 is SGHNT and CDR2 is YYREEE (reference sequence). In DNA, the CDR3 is TGTGCCAGCAGCGCCTATAGCGGGGGGGCAGGAGATACGCAGTATTTT. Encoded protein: CASSAYSGGAGDTQYF.

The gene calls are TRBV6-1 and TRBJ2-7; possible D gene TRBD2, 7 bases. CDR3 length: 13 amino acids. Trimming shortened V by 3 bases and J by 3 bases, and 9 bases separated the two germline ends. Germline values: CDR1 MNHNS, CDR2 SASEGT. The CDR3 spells CASSEGGHYEQYF. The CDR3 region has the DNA TGTGCCAGCAGTGAGGGGGGGCACTACGAGCAGTACTTC.

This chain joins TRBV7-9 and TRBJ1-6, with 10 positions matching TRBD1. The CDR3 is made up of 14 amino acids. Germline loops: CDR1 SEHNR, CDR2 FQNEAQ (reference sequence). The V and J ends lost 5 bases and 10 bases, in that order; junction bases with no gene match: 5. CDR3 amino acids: CASSLGTGESPLHF. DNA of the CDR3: TGTGCCAGCAGCCTCGGGACAGGGGAATCACCCCTCCACTTT.